The 16 T cell receptor beta chains below all came from one sample that was sequenced in a study of somatic mutations in cytotoxic T cells in rheumatoid arthritis. Some clones are missing from TCRdb's copy, which holds only in-frame ones; the method was immunoSEQ multiplex PCR. The sample contains 9,500 to 15,000 clones, 80% to 85% of which appear only once. Sequencing input: CD8+ T cells sorted from blood. The receptors originated from a woman aged 55 to 70 in good health.

This chain uses TRBV6-5 with TRBJ2-3; 8 positions agree with TRBD2. CDR3 length: 15 residues. V dropped 10 bases and J dropped 5; count of bases not matched to a gene: 14. CDR1 is MNHEY and CDR2 is SVGAGI in the germline V gene. This CDR3 is CATTPPGGGIDTQYF. The DNA of the CDR3 is TGTGCCACCACCCCGCCCGGGGGGGGAATAGATACGCAGTATTTT.

The chain uses TRBV5-1 and TRBJ1-1, with 9 bases fitting TRBD1. Germline lookup yields CDR1 SGHRS and CDR2 YFSETQ. This CDR3 is built from 13 residues. The V and J ends lost 8 bases and 5 bases, in that order; junction bases with no gene match: 7. The CDR3, as DNA: TGCGCCAGGCTACAGGGGGCATGGACTGAAGCTTTCTTT. As protein: CARLQGAWTEAFF.

This chain uses TRBV27 with TRBJ1-3; the match to TRBD1 covers 11 bases. J gave up 8 bases and V 2 bases, and 5 bases lay outside the gene matches. The CDR3 covers 15 residues. The germline CDR1 and CDR2 sequences are MNHEY and SMNVEV (reference sequence). CDR3 residues: CASSLLGQGADTIYF. CDR3 coding DNA: TGTGCCAGCAGTTTACTTGGACAGGGGGCTGACACCATATATTTT.

The chain combines TRBV9 with TRBJ1-5; TRBD1 might be the D (6 bases). The ends were cut back, 3 bases at V and 3 bases at J, with 13 bases in the middle. CDR1 is SGDLS and CDR2 is YYNGEE in the germline V gene. This CDR3 spans 15 amino acids. The CDR3 reads CASSEDGTINQPQHF. Here the CDR3 DNA reads TGTGCCAGCAGCGAAGACGGGACAATCAATCAGCCCCAGCATTTT. The entire variable domain, with the rest obtained from reference TRBV9 and TRBJ1-5, is as follows: DSGVTQTPKHLITATGQRVTLRCSPRSGDLSVYWYQQSLDQGLQFLIQYYNGEERAKGNILERFSAQQFPDLHSELNLSSLELGDSALYFCASSEDGTINQPQHFGDGTRLSIL.

Written as DNA, the CDR3 is TGTGCCAGCAGCAGCTCCGGGACTAGCGGGGGGGCCCAGTACTTC. The encoded protein is CASSSSGTSGGAQYF. This chain connects TRBV9 to TRBJ2-5; the match to TRBD2 covers 16 bases. The germline V gene encodes CDR1 SGDLS and CDR2 YYNGEE. The CDR3 contains 15 residues. Unmatched junction bases numbered 6, after V lost 4 bases and J lost 9 bases.

The table lists this clone with a count of one. The chain couples TRBV11-2 to TRBJ2-5; a possible D gene is TRBD1 (5 bases). Matching the DNA end better, TRBJ2-7 makes the J call doubtful. This CDR3 has 14 amino acids. Germline assignment: CDR1 SGHAT and CDR2 FQNNGV. This CDR3 reads CASSFTGPQAEQYF. In nucleotides, the CDR3 is TGTGCCAGCAGCTTCACAGGTCCCCAGGCCGAGCAGTACTTC.

V gene TRBV9 combines with J gene TRBJ2-3; a weak D match, TRBD2 (6 bases). From germline, CDR1 is SGDLS and CDR2 YYNGEE. The CDR3 has 15 residues. Trimming stripped 0 bases from V and 3 bases from J, with 11 bases between. The CDR3 protein is CASSVEGGRTDTQYF. In DNA, the CDR3 is TGTGCCAGCAGCGTAGAGGGAGGTCGGACAGATACGCAGTATTTT.

The gene calls are TRBV13 and TRBJ2-1; 8 positions agree with TRBD2. Germline V gene data show CDR1 as PRHDT and CDR2 as FYEKMQ (reference sequence). J gave up 2 bases and V 4 bases, and 10 bases lay outside the gene matches. The CDR3 totals 17 residues. The CDR3 is CASSSVWERGTYNEQFF. In nucleotides, the CDR3 is TGTGCCAGCAGCTCGGTGTGGGAGCGGGGGACCTACAATGAGCAGTTCTTC.

This clone has only one observation. V usage is TRBV5-4 and J usage is TRBJ2-1; 8 bases map to TRBD2. In germline, CDR1 is SGHNT, CDR2 YYREEE (reference sequence). This CDR3 comprises 15 residues. V shed 4 bases, J shed 3 bases, and the junction held 6 bases outside the gene matches. CDR3 loop: CASSDVAGIYNEQFF. The CDR3 DNA follows: TGTGCCAGCAGCGACGTAGCGGGAATCTACAATGAGCAGTTCTTC.

The V call is TRBV7-2, the J call TRBJ2-4; TRBD1 might be the D (6 bases). Germline V gene lookup returns CDR1 SGHTA and CDR2 FQGNSA. Trimming stripped 5 bases from V and 8 bases from J, with 19 bases between. The CDR3 loop spans 15 amino acids. The CDR3 sequence is CASSPIPGQIDIQYF. DNA for the CDR3: TGTGCCAGCAGCCCAATCCCCGGACAGATCGACATTCAGTACTTC.

The chain links TRBV27 to TRBJ2-1, with D unresolved. Germline lookup yields CDR1 MNHEY and CDR2 SMNVEV (reference sequence). V was trimmed by 4 bases and J by 0 bases, leaving 7 bases between them. This CDR3 region has 14 residues. The CDR3 region is CASSSIASYNEQFF. The DNA of the CDR3 is TGTGCCAGCAGTTCTATTGCCTCCTACAATGAGCAGTTCTTC.

This clone was observed a handful of times. The chain is built from TRBV2 and TRBJ1-3; 9 nucleotides align to TRBD1. The CDR3 contains 15 residues. Germline CDR1 is SNHLY and CDR2 is FYNNEI. V trimming: 3 bases; J trimming: 4 bases; junction bases outside the gene matches: 4. In nucleotides, the CDR3 is TGTGCCAGCAGTGAGGGACAGGGCATAGGAAACACCATATATTTT. It yields the protein CASSEGQGIGNTIYF.

This chain uses TRBV28 with TRBJ1-2; D gene unclear. This CDR3 is 13 amino acids long. V dropped 5 bases and J dropped 4 bases, with 11 bases sitting between them. Germline loops: CDR1 MDHEN, CDR2 SYDVKM. CDR3 sequence (DNA): TGTGCCAGCAGTCCAACAGTGGGCTATGGCTACACCTTC. Translation gives CASSPTVGYGYTF.

This chain joins TRBV2 and TRBJ1-3; D gene uncertain. The CDR3 has 18 amino acids. V was cut by 1 base and J by 0 bases, with 16 bases left in between. Germline CDR1 reads SNHLY; CDR2 reads FYNNEI. The DNA for the CDR3 is TGTGCCAGCAGTGAAGGACCCGGGATGCACTCCTCTGGAAACACCATATATTTT. It codes for CASSEGPGMHSSGNTIYF.

This chain uses TRBV2 with TRBJ1-1; D uncertain. Germline V gives CDR1 SNHLY, CDR2 FYNNEI. The CDR3 contains 12 residues. Trimming removed 10 bases from V and 3 bases from J, with 12 bases in between. The DNA for the CDR3 is TGTGCCACACGGCGGGGTGACACTGAAGCTTTCTTT. Its translation is CATRRGDTEAFF.

The V gene is TRBV28, the J gene TRBJ2-2, with D perhaps matching TRBD1 (6 bases). V was cut by 5 bases and J by 3 bases, with 16 bases left in between. Germline lookup yields CDR1 MDHEN and CDR2 SYDVKM. The CDR3 is 16 residues long. The CDR3 reads CASSLRGIGDTGELFF. In DNA form, the CDR3 reads TGTGCCAGCAGTCTAAGGGGGATCGGGGACACCGGGGAGCTGTTTTTT.